The present T cell receptor beta chain was sequenced within a study of CD4+ T cells in melanoma. The data were produced by immunoSEQ multiplex PCR, yet TCRdb's version contains in-frame clones alone and is incomplete. The profile covers about 120,000 clones, with approximately 90% appearing a single time and roughly 3.5% taken by the ten largest. The study's findings and limits: A reported correlation linked neoantigen-specific CD4+ T cells to CD8+, macrophage and B cell function. Neoantigen-specific CD4+ T cells in melanoma reportedly had diverse differentiation states.

In regard to this clone: Its antigen is still unknown.

The CDR3 has 15 residues. CDR1 and CDR2 (germline): KGHSH, LQKENI. Trimming removed 4 bases from V and 8 bases from J, with 18 bases in between. This chain links TRBV18 with TRBJ1-5; maybe TRBD1 (5 bases). The TCR comes from a human donor with melanoma. The specimen was peripheral blood. The CDR3 sequence: CASSQIGGGAEPQHF. The CDR3 DNA is TGTGCCAGCTCACAAATCGGGGGTGGCGCTGAGCCCCAGCATTTT.